The 18 T cell receptor beta chains in this list originate from one sample, sequenced in a study of cytomegalovirus exposure and HLA in healthy donors. The primer mix had 60 Vbeta and 13 Jbeta primers. Generated by immunoSEQ multiplex PCR, the TCRdb table keeps only in-frame clones and is missing some. This repertoire includes 55,000 to 85,000 clones. Material for sequencing was PBMCs. These receptors were taken from a woman in her twenties or thirties in good health and CMV-seronegative.

This chain joins TRBV7-9 and TRBJ1-4; 10 bases are shared with TRBD1. The V and J ends lost 5 bases and 11 bases, in that order; junction bases with no gene match: 11. Germline V gene lookup returns CDR1 SEHNR and CDR2 FQNEAQ (reference sequence). This CDR3 has 15 amino acids. In nucleotides, the CDR3 is TGTGCCAGCAGCCCCGATGGGACAGGGGTGGGGAAACTGTTTTTT. It specifies CASSPDGTGVGKLFF.

Comment on this clone: At one end the junction does not follow the germline gene, possibly because of a read error. This chain links TRBV7-7 with TRBJ2-3; D perhaps matches TRBD2 (7 bases). Germline V gene lookup returns CDR1 SSHAT and CDR2 FNYEAQ (reference sequence). The CDR3 is 14 residues long. Here the CDR3 DNA reads TGTGCTAGCAGCACCGGGGGGCGCACAGATACGCAGTATTTT. Translated: CASSTGGRTDTQYF.

In DNA form, the CDR3 reads TGTGCCAGCAGCTTGGCGGGAGTCGGCGAGACCCAGTACTTC. Protein: CASSLAGVGETQYF. The rearrangement uses TRBV5-6 and TRBJ2-5; D is perhaps TRBD2 (6 bases). Germline V CDR1 and CDR2: SGHDT, YYEEEE. V lost 0 bases, J lost 5 bases, and 11 bases lay in between. The CDR3 has 14 residues.

As regards this clone: The same CDR3 arises from other DNA sequences in this sample as well. The gene calls are TRBV6-5 and TRBJ1-1, with D perhaps matching TRBD1 (5 bases). CDR3 length: 13 amino acids. CDR1 is MNHEY, CDR2 SVGAGI, per germline. V was pared by 0 bases and J by 5 bases, with 7 bases between. The CDR3 DNA sequence: TGTGCCAGCAGTTACTCTCGGGGGACTGAAGCTTTCTTT. It specifies CASSYSRGTEAFF.

DNA for the CDR3: TGTGCCAGCAGCCCACCGGCAGGGGGCGTCTATGGCTACACCTTC. Protein: CASSPPAGGVYGYTF. This chain joins TRBV7-2 and TRBJ1-2; TRBD1 matches 8 bases. The J segment lost 4 bases and the V segment lost 5 bases, leaving 9 bases of the junction unmatched. The CDR3 totals 15 residues. Germline-derived CDR1 and CDR2 are SGHTA and FQGNSA.

The rearrangement links TRBV13 to TRBJ2-7; D is perhaps TRBD1 (6 bases). Germline assignment: CDR1 PRHDT and CDR2 FYEKMQ (reference sequence). Trimming cost V 5 bases and J 6 bases, with 11 bases left between them. The CDR3 runs 12 residues. In nucleotides, the CDR3 is TGTGCCAGCAGCCACCCAGGGGCCGAGCAGTACTTC. Translating it yields CASSHPGAEQYF.

The chain has TRBV7-2 and TRBJ2-7; 8 positions agree with TRBD2. The CDR3 is made up of 14 amino acids. Germline values: CDR1 SGHTA, CDR2 FQGNSA. With V trimmed by 8 bases and J by 5 bases, 11 bases remained unmatched. CDR3 region: CASHRAGEGHEQYF. As DNA, the CDR3 is TGTGCCAGCCACCGAGCGGGAGAAGGGCACGAGCAGTACTTC. The full variable domain, completed using reference TRBV7-2 and TRBJ2-7, is GAGVSQSPSNKVTEKGKDVELRCDPISGHTALYWYRQSLGQGLEFLIYFQGNSAPDKSGLPSDRFSAERTGGSVSTLTIQRTQQEDSAVYLCASHRAGEGHEQYFGPGTRLTVT.

The chain employs TRBV4-2 and TRBJ2-3; D is undetermined. Germline CDR1 reads LGHNA; CDR2 reads YNFKEQ. Trimming pared 0 bases from V and 6 bases from J, leaving 7 bases between. This CDR3 comprises 13 residues. The CDR3 sequence: CASSQDTRDTQYF. CDR3 DNA sequence: TGTGCCAGCAGCCAAGATACGAGGGATACGCAGTATTTT.

This chain uses TRBV9 with TRBJ1-2; D is possibly TRBD1 (6 bases). V was pared by 2 bases and J by 6 bases, with 14 bases between. The CDR3 totals 14 residues. In germline, CDR1 is SGDLS, CDR2 YYNGEE. CDR3 sequence (DNA): TGTGCCAGCAGCGTGTATGGGGGGGCGGATGGCTACACCTTC. It translates to CASSVYGGADGYTF.

J is TRBJ2-1 and V is TRBV29-1; 15 bases align to TRBD2. V lost 5 bases and J lost 6; bases outside the gene matches: 2. Germline V gene lookup returns CDR1 SQVTM and CDR2 ANQGSEA. The CDR3 contains 14 residues. CDR3 region: CSVRTSGRGNEQFF. As DNA, the CDR3 is TGCAGCGTTCGGACTAGCGGGAGGGGCAATGAGCAGTTCTTC.

The chain carries TRBV18 and TRBJ2-5; the D gene is possibly TRBD1 (6 bases). The germline CDR1 and CDR2 sequences are KGHSH and LQKENI. V was clipped by 3 bases and J by 4 bases, with 21 bases between them. CDR3 length: 17 amino acids. The CDR3 DNA reads as TGTGCCAGCTCACCCAACGAGGTGGGGGCGAATAGAGAGACCCAGTACTTC. This encodes CASSPNEVGANRETQYF.

This chain joins TRBV2 and TRBJ2-7, with 7 bases aligning to TRBD1. V trimming: 6 bases; J trimming: 5 bases; junction bases outside the gene matches: 16. The CDR3 extends over 16 amino acids. CDR1 is SNHLY and CDR2 is FYNNEI in the germline V gene. CDR3 DNA sequence: TGTGCCAGCAGCCTCCCCCCGGGACAGCTCATCGACGAGCAGTACTTC. Amino acids: CASSLPPGQLIDEQYF. The full variable domain, with the rest looked up from reference TRBV2 and TRBJ2-7, is EPEVTQTPSHQVTQMGQEVILRCVPISNHLYFYWYRQILGQKVEFLVSFYNNEISEKSEIFDDQFSVERPDGSNFTLKIRSTKLEDSAMYFCASSLPPGQLIDEQYFGPGTRLTVT.

The chain links TRBV7-2 to TRBJ2-3; TRBD2 aligns across 8 bases. Per germline, CDR1 SGHTA and CDR2 FQGNSA. Unmatched junction bases numbered 5, after V lost 5 bases and J lost 1 base. The length of the CDR3 is 15 residues. The CDR3 loop is CASSTRGGGTDTQYF. In DNA form, the CDR3 reads TGTGCCAGCAGCACCCGGGGGGGCGGCACAGATACGCAGTATTTT.

This rearrangement joins TRBV13 to TRBJ1-4; 9 bases map to TRBD1. CDR1 PRHDT and CDR2 FYEKMQ come from the germline V gene (reference sequence). Unmatched junction bases numbered 4, after V lost 0 bases and J lost 8 bases. The CDR3 is made up of 15 amino acids. The CDR3 reads CASSLGGQGPEKLFF. The DNA for the CDR3 is TGTGCCAGCAGCTTAGGCGGACAGGGGCCAGAAAAACTGTTTTTT.

The chain recombines TRBV6-6 with TRBJ2-7, with 12 bases fitting TRBD1. J lost 6 bases, V lost 7 bases, and 7 bases had no gene match. Germline CDR1 reads MNHNY; CDR2 reads SVGAGI (reference sequence). The CDR3 runs to 14 residues. CDR3 residues: CASIRGTGGGEQYF. The DNA for the CDR3 is TGTGCCAGCATCAGAGGGACAGGGGGCGGCGAGCAGTACTTC.

This chain connects TRBV11-2 to TRBJ1-1; D is perhaps TRBD1 (5 bases). Per germline, CDR1 SGHAT and CDR2 FQNNGV. This CDR3 comprises 13 residues. With 3 bases removed from V and 4 bases from J, the gap between germline ends came to 9 bases. CDR3 loop: CASSLEGSTEAFF. Written as DNA, the CDR3 is TGTGCCAGCAGCTTGGAGGGGAGCACTGAAGCTTTCTTT.

The rearrangement uses TRBV10-2 and TRBJ2-7; TRBD2 matches at 10 bases. The CDR3 is 14 residues long. V trimming: 7 bases; J trimming: 1 base; junction bases outside the gene matches: 4. Germline-derived CDR1 and CDR2 are WSHSY and SAAADI. The CDR3 spells CASKGTSVSYEQYF. CDR3 in DNA: TGCGCCAGCAAGGGGACTAGCGTTTCCTACGAGCAGTACTTC.

The gene calls are TRBV6-8 and TRBJ2-7; D is unclear. Trimming shortened V by 9 bases and J by 2 bases, and 26 bases separated the two germline ends. The length of the CDR3 is 17 residues. CDR1 is MNHGY and CDR2 is SAAAGT in the germline V gene. In nucleotides, the CDR3 is TGTGCCAGGGTTCCAACCCCCCGCCGGGTCCTCGCCTACGAGCAGTACTTC. It codes for CARVPTPRRVLAYEQYF.